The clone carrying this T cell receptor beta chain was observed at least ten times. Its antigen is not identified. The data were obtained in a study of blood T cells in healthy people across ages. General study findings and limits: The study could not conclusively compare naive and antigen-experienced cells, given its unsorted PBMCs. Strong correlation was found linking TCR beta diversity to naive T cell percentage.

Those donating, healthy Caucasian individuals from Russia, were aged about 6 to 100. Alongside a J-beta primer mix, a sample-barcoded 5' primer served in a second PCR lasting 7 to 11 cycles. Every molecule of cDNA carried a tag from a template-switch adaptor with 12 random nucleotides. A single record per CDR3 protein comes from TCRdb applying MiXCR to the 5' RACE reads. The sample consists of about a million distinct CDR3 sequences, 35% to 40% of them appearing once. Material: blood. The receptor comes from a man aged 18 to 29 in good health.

The CDR3 protein is CASSLFADTQYF. In nucleotides, the CDR3 is TGTGCCAGCAGTTTATTCGCAGATACGCAGTATTTT. The rearrangement joins TRBV28 to TRBJ2-3; D not certain. Between the trimmed V and J ends, which lost 1 base and 4 bases, there was a span of 3 bases. This CDR3 contains 12 residues. In germline, CDR1 is MDHEN, CDR2 SYDVKM.